The sequence of this T cell receptor (beta chain) was determined in a study of blood T cell repertoires in COVID-19. At the level of the study: From the United States, Italy and Spain came samples of acute and convalescent COVID-19. In each case, the material was cDNA or gDNA derived from T cells, B-cell-depleted T cells, or PBMCs.

Germline CDR1 and CDR2: DFQATT and SNEGSKA (reference sequence). The V gene lost 0 bases and the J gene lost 6 bases, with 5 bases spanning the gap. The CDR3 covers 11 residues. Authors' data handling: By means of reference gene primer amplification, nucleated cell counts were estimated. This table comes from immunoSEQ multiplex PCR, and its TCRdb copy is limited to in-frame clones, with some not included. For V, J and clone size, that table is used; D and trimming come from the DNA. The sample lists more than 95,000 clones; approximately 91% were seen once. The chain employs TRBV20-1 and TRBJ1-2; D ambiguous. The sequenced sample was peripheral blood. This TCR was sampled from a woman of 80 years or more with acute or convalescent COVID-19. CDR3 sequence (DNA): TGCAGTGCTAGAGATCATGATGGCTACACCTTC. Encoded protein: CSARDHDGYTF.